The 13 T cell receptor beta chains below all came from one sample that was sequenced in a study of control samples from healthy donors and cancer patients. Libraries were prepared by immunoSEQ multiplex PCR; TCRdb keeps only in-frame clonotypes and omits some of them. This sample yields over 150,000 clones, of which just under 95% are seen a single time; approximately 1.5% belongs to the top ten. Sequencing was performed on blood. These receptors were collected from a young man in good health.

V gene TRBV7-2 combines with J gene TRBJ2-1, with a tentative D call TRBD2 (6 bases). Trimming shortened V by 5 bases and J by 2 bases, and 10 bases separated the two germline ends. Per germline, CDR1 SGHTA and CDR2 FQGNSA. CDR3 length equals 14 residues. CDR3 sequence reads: CASSAGTAYNEQFF. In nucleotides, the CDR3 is TGTGCCAGCAGCGCGGGGACTGCCTACAATGAGCAGTTCTTC.

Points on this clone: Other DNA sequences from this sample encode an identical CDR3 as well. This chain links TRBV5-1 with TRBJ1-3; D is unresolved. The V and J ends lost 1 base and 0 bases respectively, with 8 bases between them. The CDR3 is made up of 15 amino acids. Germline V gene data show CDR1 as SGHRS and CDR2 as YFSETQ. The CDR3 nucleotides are TGCGCCAGCAGCTTGTATGGGAGCTCTGGAAACACCATATATTTT. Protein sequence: CASSLYGSSGNTIYF.

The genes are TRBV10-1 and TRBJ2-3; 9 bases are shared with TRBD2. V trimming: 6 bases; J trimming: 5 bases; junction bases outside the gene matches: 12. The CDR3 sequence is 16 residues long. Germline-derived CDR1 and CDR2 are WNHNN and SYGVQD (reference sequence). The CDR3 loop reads CASSYLKAGGVDTQYF. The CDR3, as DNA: TGCGCCAGCAGCTATCTCAAAGCGGGGGGCGTAGATACGCAGTATTTT.

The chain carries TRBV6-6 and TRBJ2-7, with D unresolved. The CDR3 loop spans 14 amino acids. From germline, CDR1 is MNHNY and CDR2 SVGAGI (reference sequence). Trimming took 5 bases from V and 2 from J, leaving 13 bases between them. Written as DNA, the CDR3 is TGTGCCAGCAGTCGAGGCCATTTTACCTACGAGCAGTACTTC. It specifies CASSRGHFTYEQYF.

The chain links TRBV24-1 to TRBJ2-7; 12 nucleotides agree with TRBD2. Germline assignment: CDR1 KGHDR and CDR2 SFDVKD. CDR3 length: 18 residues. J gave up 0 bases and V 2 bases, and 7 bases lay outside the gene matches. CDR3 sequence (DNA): TGTGCCACCAGTGATTCGATCCCGGGACTAGCGGGCTCCTACGAGCAGTACTTC. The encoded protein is CATSDSIPGLAGSYEQYF.

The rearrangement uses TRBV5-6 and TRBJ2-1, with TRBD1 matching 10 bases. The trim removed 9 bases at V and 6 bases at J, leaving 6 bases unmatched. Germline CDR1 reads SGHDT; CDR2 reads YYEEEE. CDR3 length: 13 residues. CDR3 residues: CATARTGGNEQFF. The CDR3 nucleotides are TGTGCCACCGCGAGGACAGGGGGCAATGAGCAGTTCTTC.

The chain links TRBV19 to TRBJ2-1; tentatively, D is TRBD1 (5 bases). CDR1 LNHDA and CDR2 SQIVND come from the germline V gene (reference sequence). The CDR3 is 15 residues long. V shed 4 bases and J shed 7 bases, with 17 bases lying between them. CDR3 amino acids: CASSNRSILKNEQFF. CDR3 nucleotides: TGTGCCAGTAGTAACAGGAGTATTCTGAAGAATGAGCAGTTCTTC.

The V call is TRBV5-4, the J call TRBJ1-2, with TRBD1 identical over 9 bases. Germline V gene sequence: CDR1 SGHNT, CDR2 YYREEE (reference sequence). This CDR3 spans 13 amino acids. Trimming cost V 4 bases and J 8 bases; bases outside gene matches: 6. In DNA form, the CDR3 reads TGTGCCAGCAGCGTTCGGACAGGGGACGGCTACACCTTC. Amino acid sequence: CASSVRTGDGYTF.

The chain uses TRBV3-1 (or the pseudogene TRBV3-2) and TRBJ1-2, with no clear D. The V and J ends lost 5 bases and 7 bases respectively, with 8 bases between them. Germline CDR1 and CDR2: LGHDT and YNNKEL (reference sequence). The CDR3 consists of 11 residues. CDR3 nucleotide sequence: TGTGCCAGCAGCTCCCCCGGTGGCTACACCTTC. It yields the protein CASSSPGGYTF.

The CDR3 reads CASSLIGGGDLTGELFF. CDR3 in DNA: TGTGCCAGCAGCTTAATTGGCGGGGGAGACCTCACCGGGGAGCTGTTTTTT. The chain uses TRBV7-6 and TRBJ2-2; 7 positions match TRBD2. In germline, CDR1 is SGHVS, CDR2 FNYEAQ. The CDR3 covers 17 residues. Germline trimming cut 2 bases from V and 4 bases from J; bases unmatched to any gene: 10.

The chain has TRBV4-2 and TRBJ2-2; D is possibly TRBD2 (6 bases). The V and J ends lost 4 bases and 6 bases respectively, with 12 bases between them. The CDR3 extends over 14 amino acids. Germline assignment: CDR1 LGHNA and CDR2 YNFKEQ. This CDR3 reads CASSPLGGSGELFF. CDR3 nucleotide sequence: TGTGCCAGCAGCCCCCTTGGGGGGTCCGGGGAGCTGTTTTTT.

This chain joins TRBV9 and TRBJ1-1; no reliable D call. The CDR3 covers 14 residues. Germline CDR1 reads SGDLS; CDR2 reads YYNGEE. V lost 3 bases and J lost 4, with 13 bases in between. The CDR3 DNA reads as TGTGCCAGCAGCGACAAGCTAAGTTCCACTGAAGCTTTCTTT. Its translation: CASSDKLSSTEAFF.

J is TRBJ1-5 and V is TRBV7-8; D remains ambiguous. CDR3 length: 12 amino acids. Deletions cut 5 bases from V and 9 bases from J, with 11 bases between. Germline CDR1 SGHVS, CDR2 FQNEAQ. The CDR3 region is CASSPLLGPQHF. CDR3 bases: TGTGCCAGCAGCCCCCTTTTAGGGCCCCAGCATTTT.